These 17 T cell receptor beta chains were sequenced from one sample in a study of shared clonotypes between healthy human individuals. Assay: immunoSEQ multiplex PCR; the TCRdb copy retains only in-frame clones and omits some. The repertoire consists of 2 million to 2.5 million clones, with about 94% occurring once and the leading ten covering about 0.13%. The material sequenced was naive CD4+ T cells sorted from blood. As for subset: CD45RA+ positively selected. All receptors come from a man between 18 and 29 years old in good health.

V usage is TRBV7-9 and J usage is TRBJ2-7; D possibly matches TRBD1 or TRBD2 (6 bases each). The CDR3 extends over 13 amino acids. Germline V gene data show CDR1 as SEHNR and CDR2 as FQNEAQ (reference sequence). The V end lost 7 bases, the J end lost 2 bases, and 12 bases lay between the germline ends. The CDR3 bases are TGTGCCAGCACCTTCGGGGGCCCCTACGAGCAGTACTTC. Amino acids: CASTFGGPYEQYF.

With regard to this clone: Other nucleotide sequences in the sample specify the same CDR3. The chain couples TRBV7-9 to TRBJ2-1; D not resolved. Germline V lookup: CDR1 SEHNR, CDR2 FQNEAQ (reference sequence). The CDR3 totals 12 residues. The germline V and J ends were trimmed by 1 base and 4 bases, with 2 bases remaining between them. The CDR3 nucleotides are TGTGCCAGCAGCTTAGGTTACAATGAGCAGTTCTTC. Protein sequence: CASSLGYNEQFF.

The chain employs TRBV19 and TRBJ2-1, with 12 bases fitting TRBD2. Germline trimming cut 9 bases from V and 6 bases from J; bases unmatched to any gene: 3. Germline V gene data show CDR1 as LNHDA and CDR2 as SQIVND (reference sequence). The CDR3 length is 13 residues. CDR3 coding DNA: TGTGCCAGCAGACTAGCGGGAGCCAATGAGCAGTTCTTC. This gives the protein CASRLAGANEQFF.

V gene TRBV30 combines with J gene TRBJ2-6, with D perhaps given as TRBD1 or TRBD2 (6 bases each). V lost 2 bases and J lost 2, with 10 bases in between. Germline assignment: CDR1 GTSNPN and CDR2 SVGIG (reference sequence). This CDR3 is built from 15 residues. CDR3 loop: CAWSKGEAGANVLTF. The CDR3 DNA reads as TGTGCCTGGAGTAAGGGGGAGGCTGGGGCCAACGTCCTGACTTTC.

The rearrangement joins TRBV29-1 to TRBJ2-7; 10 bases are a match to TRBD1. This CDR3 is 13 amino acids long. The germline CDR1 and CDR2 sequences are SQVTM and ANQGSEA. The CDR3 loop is CSGGDRGSYEQYF. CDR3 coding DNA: TGCAGTGGGGGGGACAGGGGTTCCTACGAGCAGTACTTC.

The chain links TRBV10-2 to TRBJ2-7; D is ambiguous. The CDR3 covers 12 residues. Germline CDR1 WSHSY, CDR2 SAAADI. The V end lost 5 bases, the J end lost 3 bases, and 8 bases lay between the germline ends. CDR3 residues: CASSINSYEQYF. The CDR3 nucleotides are TGCGCCAGCAGTATAAACAGCTACGAGCAGTACTTC.

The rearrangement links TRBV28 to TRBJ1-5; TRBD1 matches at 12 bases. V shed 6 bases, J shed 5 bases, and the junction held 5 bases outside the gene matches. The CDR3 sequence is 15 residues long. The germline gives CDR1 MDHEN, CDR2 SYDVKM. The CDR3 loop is CASRGGQGAYQPQHF. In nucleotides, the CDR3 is TGTGCCAGCAGGGGGGGACAGGGGGCCTATCAGCCCCAGCATTTT.

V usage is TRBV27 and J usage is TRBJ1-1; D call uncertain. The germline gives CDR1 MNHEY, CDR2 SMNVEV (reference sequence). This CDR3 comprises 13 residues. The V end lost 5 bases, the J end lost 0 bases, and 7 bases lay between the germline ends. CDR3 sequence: CASSVFLNTEAFF. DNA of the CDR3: TGTGCCAGCAGTGTTTTTTTGAACACTGAAGCTTTCTTT.

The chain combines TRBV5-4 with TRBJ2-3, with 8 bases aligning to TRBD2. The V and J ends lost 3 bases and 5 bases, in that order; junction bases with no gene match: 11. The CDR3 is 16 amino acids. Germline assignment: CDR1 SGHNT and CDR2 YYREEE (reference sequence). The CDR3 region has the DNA TGTGCCAGCAGCTGGGCTCTCTCAGCGGGAGTAGATACGCAGTATTTT. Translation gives CASSWALSAGVDTQYF.

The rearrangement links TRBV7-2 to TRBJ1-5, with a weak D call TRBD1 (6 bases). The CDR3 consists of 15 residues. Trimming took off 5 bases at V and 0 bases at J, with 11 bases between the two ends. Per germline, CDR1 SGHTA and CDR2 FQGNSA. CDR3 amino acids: CASSRDTSSNQPQHF. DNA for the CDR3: TGTGCCAGCAGCCGGGACACTTCTAGCAATCAGCCCCAGCATTTT.

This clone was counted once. CDR3 DNA: TGTGCCAGCAGTTTCAACAGGGGTGGTAATGAAAAACTGTTTTTT. Protein product: CASSFNRGGNEKLFF. The rearrangement links TRBV6-5 to TRBJ1-4; 7 bases are a match to TRBD1. Germline V gives CDR1 MNHEY, CDR2 SVGAGI. CDR3 size: 15 residues. With V trimmed by 4 bases and J by 4 bases, 6 bases remained unmatched.

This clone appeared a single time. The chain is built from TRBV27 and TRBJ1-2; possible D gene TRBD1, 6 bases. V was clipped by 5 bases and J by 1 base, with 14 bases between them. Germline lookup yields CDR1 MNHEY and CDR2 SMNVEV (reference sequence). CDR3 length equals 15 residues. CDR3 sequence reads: CASSNTGLGNYGYTF. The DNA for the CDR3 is TGTGCCAGCAGTAACACAGGGTTAGGTAACTATGGCTACACCTTC.

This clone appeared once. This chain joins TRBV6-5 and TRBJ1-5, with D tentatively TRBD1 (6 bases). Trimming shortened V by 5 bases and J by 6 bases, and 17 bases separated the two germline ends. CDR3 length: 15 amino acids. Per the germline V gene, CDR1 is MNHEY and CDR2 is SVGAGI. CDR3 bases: TGTGCCAGCAGTACCAGGGGAGATTCGGGTCAGCCCCAGCATTTT. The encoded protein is CASSTRGDSGQPQHF.

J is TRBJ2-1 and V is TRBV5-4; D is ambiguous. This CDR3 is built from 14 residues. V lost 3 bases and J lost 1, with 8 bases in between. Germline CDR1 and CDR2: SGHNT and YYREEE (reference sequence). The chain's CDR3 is CASSSSGSYNEQFF. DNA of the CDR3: TGTGCCAGCAGCTCCTCGGGTTCCTACAATGAGCAGTTCTTC.

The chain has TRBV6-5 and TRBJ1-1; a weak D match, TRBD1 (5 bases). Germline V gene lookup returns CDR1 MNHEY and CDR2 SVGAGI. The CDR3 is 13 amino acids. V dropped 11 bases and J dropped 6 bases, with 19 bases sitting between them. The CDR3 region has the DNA TGTGCCGCGGGCACGGGGGGTGGCTCTGAAGCTTTCTTT. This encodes CAAGTGGGSEAFF.

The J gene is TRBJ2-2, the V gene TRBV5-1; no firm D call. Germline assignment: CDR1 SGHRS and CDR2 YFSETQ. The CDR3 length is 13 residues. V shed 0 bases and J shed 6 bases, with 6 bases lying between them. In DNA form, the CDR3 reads TGCGCCAGCAGCTTGGAAAGGGCCGGGGAGCTGTTTTTT. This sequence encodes CASSLERAGELFF. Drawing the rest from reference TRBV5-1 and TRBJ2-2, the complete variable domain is KAGVTQTPRYLIKTRGQQVTLSCSPISGHRSVSWYQQTPGQGLQFLFEYFSETQRNKGNFPGRFSGRQFSNSRSEMNVSTLELGDSALYLCASSLERAGELFFGEGSRLTVL.

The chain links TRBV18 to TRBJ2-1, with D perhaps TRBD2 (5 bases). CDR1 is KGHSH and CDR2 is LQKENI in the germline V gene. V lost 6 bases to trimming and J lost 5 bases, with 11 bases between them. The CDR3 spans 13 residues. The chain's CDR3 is CASSSSGNNEQFF. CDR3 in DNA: TGTGCCAGCTCCTCTTCCGGGAACAATGAGCAGTTCTTC.